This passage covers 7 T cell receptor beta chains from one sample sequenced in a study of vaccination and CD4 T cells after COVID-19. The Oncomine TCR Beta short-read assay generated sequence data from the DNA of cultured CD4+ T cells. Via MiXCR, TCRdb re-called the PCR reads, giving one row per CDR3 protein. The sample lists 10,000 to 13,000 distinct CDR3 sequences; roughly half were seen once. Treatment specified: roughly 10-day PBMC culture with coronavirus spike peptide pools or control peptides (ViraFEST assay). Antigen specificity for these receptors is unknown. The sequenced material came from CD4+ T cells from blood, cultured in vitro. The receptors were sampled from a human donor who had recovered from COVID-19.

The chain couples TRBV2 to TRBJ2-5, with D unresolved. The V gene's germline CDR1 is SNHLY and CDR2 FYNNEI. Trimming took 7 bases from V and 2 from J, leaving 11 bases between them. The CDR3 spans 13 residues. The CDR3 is CASTATQQETQYF. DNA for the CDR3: TGTGCCAGCACAGCGACACAGCAAGAGACCCAGTACTTC.

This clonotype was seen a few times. The CDR3 reads CASSLTGQNNSPLHF. The CDR3 nucleotides read TGTGCCAGCAGCCTCACGGGACAGAATAATTCACCCCTCCACTTT. This rearrangement joins TRBV21-1 to TRBJ1-6; the table's D call TRBD1 went unverified against the DNA. TRBV21-1 is a recognized pseudogene. The CDR3 is made up of 15 amino acids.

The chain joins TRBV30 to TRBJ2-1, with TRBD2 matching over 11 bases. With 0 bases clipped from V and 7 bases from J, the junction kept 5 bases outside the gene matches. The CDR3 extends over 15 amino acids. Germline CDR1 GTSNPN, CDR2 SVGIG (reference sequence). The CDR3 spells CAWSVLAGVVNEQFF. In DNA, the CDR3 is TGTGCCTGGAGTGTACTAGCGGGAGTAGTTAATGAGCAGTTCTTC.

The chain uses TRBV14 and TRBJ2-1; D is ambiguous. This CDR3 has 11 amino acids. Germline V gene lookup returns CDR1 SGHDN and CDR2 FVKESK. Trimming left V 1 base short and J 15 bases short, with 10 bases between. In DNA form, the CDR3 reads TGTGCCAGCAGCCAAGGAAGGGTGAGGTTCTTC. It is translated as CASSQGRVRFF.

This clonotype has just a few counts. The CDR3 DNA is TGTGCCAGCAGTTACGGCAGGGGAGAGCAGCCCCAGCATTTT. Its translation is CASSYGRGEQPQHF. The gene calls are TRBV12-3 or TRBV12-4 and TRBJ1-5; D might be TRBD1 (6 bases). This CDR3 comprises 14 residues. The V and J ends lost 4 bases and 7 bases respectively, with 14 bases between them.

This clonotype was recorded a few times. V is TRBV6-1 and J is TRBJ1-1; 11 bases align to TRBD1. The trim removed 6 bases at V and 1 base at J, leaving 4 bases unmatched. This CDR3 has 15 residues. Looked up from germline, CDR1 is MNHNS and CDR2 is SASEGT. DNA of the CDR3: TGTGCCAGCAGACCGGGACAGGGGGGGAACACTGAAGCTTTCTTT. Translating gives CASRPGQGGNTEAFF.

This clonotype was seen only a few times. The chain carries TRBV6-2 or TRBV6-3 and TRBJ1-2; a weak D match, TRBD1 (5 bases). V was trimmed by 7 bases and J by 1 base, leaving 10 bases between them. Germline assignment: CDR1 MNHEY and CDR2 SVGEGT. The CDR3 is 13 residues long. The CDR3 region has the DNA TGTGCCAGCAACCCAGGGAATAACTATGGCTACACCTTC. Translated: CASNPGNNYGYTF.